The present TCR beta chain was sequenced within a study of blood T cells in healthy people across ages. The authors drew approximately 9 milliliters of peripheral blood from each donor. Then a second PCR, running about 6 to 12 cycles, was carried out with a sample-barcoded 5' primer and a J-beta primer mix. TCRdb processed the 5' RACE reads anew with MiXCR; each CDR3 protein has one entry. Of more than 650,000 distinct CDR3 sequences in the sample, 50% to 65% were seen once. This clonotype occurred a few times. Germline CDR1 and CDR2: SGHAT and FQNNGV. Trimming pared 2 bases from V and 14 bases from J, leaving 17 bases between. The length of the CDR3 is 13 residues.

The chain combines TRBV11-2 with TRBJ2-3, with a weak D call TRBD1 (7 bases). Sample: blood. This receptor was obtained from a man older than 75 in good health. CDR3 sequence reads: CASSLMRDRYAYF. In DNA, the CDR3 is TGTGCCAGCAGCTTAATGCGGGACAGATACGCGTATTTT.